These 20 T cell receptor beta chains were sequenced from one sample in a study of blood T cell repertoires in COVID-19. Libraries were prepared by immunoSEQ multiplex PCR; TCRdb keeps only in-frame clonotypes and omits some of them. This sample has about 420,000 clones, with about 90% found just once. Sequenced material: peripheral blood. These receptor sequences come from a man younger than 35 with COVID-19, enrolled during active disease.

The genes are TRBV6-4 and TRBJ1-2; a possible D gene is TRBD1 (5 bases). This CDR3 has 15 amino acids. The V gene lost 5 bases and the J gene lost 4 bases, with 17 bases spanning the gap. The germline gives CDR1 MRHNA, CDR2 SNTAGT. Here the CDR3 DNA reads TGTGCCAGCAGTCCTCAAGGACCCGGGGGCTATGGCTACACCTTC. It encodes CASSPQGPGGYGYTF.

The rearrangement joins TRBV25-1 to TRBJ1-1; a possible D gene is TRBD1 (6 bases). Germline-derived CDR1 and CDR2 are MGHDK and SYGVNS. The V gene lost 5 bases and the J gene lost 1 base, with 11 bases spanning the gap. The CDR3 sequence is 14 residues long. Here the CDR3 reads CASSYRAENTEAFF. CDR3 DNA sequence: TGTGCCAGCAGTTACAGGGCGGAGAACACTGAAGCTTTCTTT.

The genes are TRBV6-5 and TRBJ1-2; 7 bases fit TRBD1. In germline, CDR1 is MNHEY, CDR2 SVGAGI. The CDR3 is 15 residues long. V was clipped by 6 bases and J by 0 bases; unmatched bases: 7. CDR3 loop: CASRGRQGTNYGYTF. CDR3 DNA sequence: TGTGCCAGCAGAGGCCGACAGGGAACTAACTATGGCTACACCTTC.

This clone has more than one count but fewer than ten. In DNA, the CDR3 is TGTGCCAGTAGTATAGAGGTAGCGGGACCCACTGAGCAGTTCTTC. This codes for CASSIEVAGPTEQFF. The V and J genes are TRBV19 and TRBJ2-1; the match to TRBD2 covers 8 bases. Germline CDR1 LNHDA, CDR2 SQIVND (reference sequence). The CDR3 is 15 amino acids. V dropped 0 bases and J dropped 9; count of bases not matched to a gene: 7. Full variable domain (missing parts from reference TRBV19 and TRBJ2-1): DGGITQSPKYLFRKEGQNVTLSCEQNLNHDAMYWYRQDPGQGLRLIYYSQIVNDFQKGDIAEGYSVSREKKESFPLTVTSAQKNPTAFYLCASSIEVAGPTEQFFGPGTRLTVL.

The gene calls are TRBV28 and TRBJ2-7; 9 positions agree with TRBD1. J was trimmed by 2 bases and V by 6 bases; bases with no gene match: 8. Germline V lookup: CDR1 MDHEN, CDR2 SYDVKM. This CDR3 region has 15 residues. DNA of the CDR3: TGTGCCAGCAGCGCGGGGACAGGGATGACCTACGAGCAGTACTTC. Its protein product is CASSAGTGMTYEQYF.

This chain connects TRBV10-1 to TRBJ2-3; D ambiguous. The CDR3 length is 14 residues. V dropped 5 bases and J dropped 3 bases, with 12 bases sitting between them. Germline lookup yields CDR1 WNHNN and CDR2 SYGVQD (reference sequence). The CDR3 is CASSQALLTDTQYF. The CDR3 coding sequence is TGCGCCAGCAGTCAGGCCCTGTTGACAGATACGCAGTATTTT.

The chain links TRBV21-1 to TRBJ2-7; the table's TRBD1 call for D was not verified on the DNA. TRBV21-1 is an annotated pseudogene. The CDR3 loop spans 15 amino acids. The CDR3 bases are TGTGCCAGCAGCGATCGGGACAGGAGGTTATACGAGCAGTACTTC. This encodes CASSDRDRRLYEQYF.

This clone came up once. This chain uses TRBV6-6 with TRBJ2-2; 11 nucleotides line up with TRBD2. The V gene's germline CDR1 is MNHNY and CDR2 SVGAGI (reference sequence). After removal of 5 bases from V and 4 bases from J, the junction contained 9 bases not matched to a gene. The length of the CDR3 is 17 residues. In nucleotides, the CDR3 is TGTGCCAGCAGTCTCAGACTAGCGGGGTTGGGCACCGGGGAGCTGTTTTTT. Residues: CASSLRLAGLGTGELFF.

The CDR3, as DNA: TGTGCCAGCAGTTCTTGGACAGGGGAAGGAGAAGCTTTCTTT. It codes for CASSSWTGEGEAFF. The rearrangement uses TRBV6-5 and TRBJ1-1, with 9 bases identical to TRBD1. Trimming cost V 4 bases and J 8 bases; bases outside gene matches: 8. Germline values: CDR1 MNHEY, CDR2 SVGAGI. CDR3 length: 14 residues.

This clone has a single count. The chain combines TRBV12-5 with TRBJ2-5; D is possibly TRBD2 (5 bases). This CDR3 region has 13 residues. V lost 3 bases and J 7 bases, leaving 12 bases between the germline ends. The germline V gene has CDR1 LGHNT and CDR2 FRNRAP. CDR3 sequence: CASGLGLGGTQYF. Written as DNA, the CDR3 is TGTGCTAGTGGTTTAGGGTTAGGAGGGACCCAGTACTTC. Drawing the rest from reference TRBV12-5 and TRBJ2-5, the complete variable domain is DARVTQTPRHKVTEMGQEVTMRCQPILGHNTVFWYRQTMMQGLELLAYFRNRAPLDDSGMPKDRFSAEMPDATLATLKIQPSEPRDSAVYFCASGLGLGGTQYFGPGTRLLVL.

The rearrangement links TRBV2 to TRBJ1-2; the match to TRBD1 covers 7 bases. Germline CDR1 and CDR2: SNHLY and FYNNEI. This CDR3 spans 13 amino acids. Trimming took 7 bases from V and 6 from J; bases not matched to a gene: 8. CDR3 nucleotide sequence: TGTGCCAGCACCGAGACAGGGCTAAATGGCTACACCTTC. Protein: CASTETGLNGYTF. The full variable domain, rest sourced from reference TRBV2 and TRBJ1-2, is EPEVTQTPSHQVTQMGQEVILRCVPISNHLYFYWYRQILGQKVEFLVSFYNNEISEKSEIFDDQFSVERPDGSNFTLKIRSTKLEDSAMYFCASTETGLNGYTFGSGTRLTVV.

The chain employs TRBV5-4 and TRBJ2-5; possibly TRBD2 for D (5 bases). The CDR3 has 14 amino acids. Between the trimmed V and J ends, which lost 4 bases and 0 bases, there was a span of 10 bases. CDR1 is SGHNT and CDR2 is YYREEE in the germline V gene (reference sequence). The CDR3: CASSAPGYQETQYF. For the CDR3, the DNA is TGTGCCAGCAGCGCCCCGGGGTACCAAGAGACCCAGTACTTC.

The chain combines TRBV5-1 with TRBJ2-2; D call uncertain. This CDR3 spans 12 amino acids. CDR1 is SGHRS and CDR2 is YFSETQ in the germline V gene. Trimming took off 6 bases at V and 1 base at J, with 4 bases between the two ends. CDR3 coding DNA: TGCGCCAGCAAGAGGAACACCGGGGAGCTGTTTTTT. This gives the protein CASKRNTGELFF.

The chain has TRBV9 and TRBJ1-3, with a possible D match to TRBD1 (5 bases). Trimming removed 0 bases at V and 0 bases at J, with 19 bases between. Germline-derived CDR1 and CDR2 are SGDLS and YYNGEE. The CDR3 contains 19 residues. The CDR3 protein is CASSVALAGPASSGNTIYF. CDR3 nucleotides: TGTGCCAGCAGCGTAGCTTTGGCAGGGCCTGCTAGCTCTGGAAACACCATATATTTT.

The chain joins TRBV19 to TRBJ2-7; no reliable D call. V lost 3 bases, J lost 4 bases, and 10 bases lay in between. The germline gives CDR1 LNHDA, CDR2 SQIVND (reference sequence). This CDR3 is built from 13 residues. CDR3 in DNA: TGTGCCAGTAGTATTACAGTATTGTACGAGCAGTACTTC. Translated, it gives CASSITVLYEQYF. The variable domain in full, completed from reference TRBV19 and TRBJ2-7, reads DGGITQSPKYLFRKEGQNVTLSCEQNLNHDAMYWYRQDPGQGLRLIYYSQIVNDFQKGDIAEGYSVSREKKESFPLTVTSAQKNPTAFYLCASSITVLYEQYFGPGTRLTVT.

The table lists this clone with a count of one. The V gene is TRBV7-9, the J gene TRBJ2-2; 10 bases are shared with TRBD1. Germline CDR1 and CDR2: SEHNR and FQNEAQ (reference sequence). V was clipped by 5 bases and J by 3 bases; unmatched bases: 9. The CDR3 runs to 17 residues. The CDR3 DNA reads TGTGCCAGCAGCGGCGATCGACAGGGGGCCGACACCGGGGAGCTGTTTTTT. It specifies CASSGDRQGADTGELFF.

This clone was observed at least ten times. The genes are TRBV7-6 and TRBJ2-5; a weak D match, TRBD1 (5 bases). The CDR3 totals 15 residues. V was trimmed by 1 base and J by 2 bases, leaving 11 bases between them. The germline CDR1 and CDR2 sequences are SGHVS and FNYEAQ. The CDR3 spells CASSLGGHSQETQYF. As DNA, the CDR3 is TGTGCCAGCAGCTTAGGAGGACACTCTCAAGAGACCCAGTACTTC.

The chain links TRBV10-3 to TRBJ2-3; 10 nucleotides match TRBD1. The germline V gene has CDR1 ENHRY and CDR2 SYGVKD. Unmatched junction bases numbered 5, after V lost 2 bases and J lost 3 bases. The CDR3 has 16 amino acids. The CDR3 is CAISEGGTGVTDTQYF. The CDR3 nucleotides are TGTGCCATCAGTGAGGGAGGGACAGGGGTGACAGATACGCAGTATTTT.

The V and J genes are TRBV4-1 and TRBJ2-7; a possible D gene is TRBD2 (5 bases). This CDR3 contains 13 residues. Germline values: CDR1 MGHRA, CDR2 YSYEKL. The V end was cut by 2 bases, the J end by 7 bases, with 12 bases between. The CDR3 spells CASSQLGVGEQYF. The CDR3 region has the DNA TGCGCCAGCAGCCAACTCGGGGTGGGGGAGCAGTACTTC.

This chain uses TRBV4-1 with TRBJ1-1; 8 nucleotides match TRBD1. Germline V gene sequence: CDR1 MGHRA, CDR2 YSYEKL. The CDR3 has 18 amino acids. The ends lost 3 bases at V and 2 bases at J; junction bases unmatched: 14. CDR3 in DNA: TGCGCCAGCAGCCAGGGGCCCGGGACAGGAGCTCAAAACACTGAAGCTTTCTTT. As protein: CASSQGPGTGAQNTEAFF.